The 10 T cell receptor beta chains listed next were all sequenced from one sample in a study of blood T cell repertoires in COVID-19. Clones were sequenced by immunoSEQ multiplex PCR, and TCRdb holds only the in-frame ones, with some missing. The sample lists around 370,000 clones; 90% to 95% were seen once. The sample was peripheral blood. These receptors were obtained from a woman in her late teens or twenties who had recovered from COVID-19.

In this sample, this clone turned up once. This chain joins TRBV2 and TRBJ2-3; D might be TRBD1 (5 bases). Trimming removed 7 bases from V and 6 bases from J, with 17 bases in between. The germline gives CDR1 SNHLY, CDR2 FYNNEI. The CDR3 runs 14 residues. The CDR3: CASKTVSTGDTQYF. The CDR3 DNA follows: TGTGCCAGCAAGACAGTGTCTACGGGCGATACGCAGTATTTT. The variable domain in full, completed from reference TRBV2 and TRBJ2-3, reads EPEVTQTPSHQVTQMGQEVILRCVPISNHLYFYWYRQILGQKVEFLVSFYNNEISEKSEIFDDQFSVERPDGSNFTLKIRSTKLEDSAMYFCASKTVSTGDTQYFGPGTRLTVL.

The V and J genes are TRBV24-1 and TRBJ2-7; TRBD2 matches at 12 bases. Trimming at V came to 12 bases and at J to 0 bases, leaving 14 bases not matched to a gene. The CDR3 extends over 17 amino acids. Germline assignment: CDR1 KGHDR and CDR2 SFDVKD. CDR3 protein: CAPATGLAGPGSYEQYV. CDR3 DNA: TGTGCCCCCGCCACGGGACTAGCGGGCCCAGGCTCCTACGAGCAGTACGTC.

J is TRBJ2-7 and V is TRBV6-4; TRBD2 agrees at 10 bases. The J segment lost 4 bases and the V segment lost 8 bases, leaving 8 bases of the junction unmatched. CDR1 is MRHNA and CDR2 is SNTAGT in the germline V gene. The CDR3 is made up of 14 amino acids. The CDR3 region has the DNA TGTGCCAGCCTCCGGGCTAGCGGGAGTTACGAGCAGTACGTC. Its protein product is CASLRASGSYEQYV.

CDR3: CAISEMGQGAGGELFF. The CDR3 DNA follows: TGTGCCATCAGTGAGATGGGACAGGGGGCCGGTGGGGAGCTGTTTTTT. V is TRBV10-3 and J is TRBJ2-2; the match to TRBD1 covers 12 bases. The CDR3 sequence is 16 residues long. CDR1 ENHRY and CDR2 SYGVKD come from the germline V gene. The V gene end was trimmed by 2 bases and the J gene end by 8 bases; junction bases not matched to a gene: 6.

This chain connects TRBV5-4 to TRBJ2-5, with 11 bases lining up with TRBD2. Germline CDR1 SGHNT, CDR2 YYREEE (reference sequence). CDR3 length: 15 residues. Losses at the gene ends were 0 bases for V and 5 bases for J; bases not matched to a gene: 3. The CDR3 protein is CASSLVLAGGETQYF. CDR3 in DNA: TGTGCCAGCAGCTTGGTTCTAGCGGGAGGTGAGACCCAGTACTTC.

This chain connects TRBV6-5 to TRBJ2-2, with 7 bases identical to TRBD1. Germline V lookup: CDR1 MNHEY, CDR2 SVGAGI. The V gene end was trimmed by 6 bases and the J gene end by 0 bases; junction bases not matched to a gene: 4. The CDR3 totals 15 residues. The CDR3: CASSRGTANTGELFF. Written as DNA, the CDR3 is TGTGCCAGCAGCCGTGGGACAGCGAACACCGGGGAGCTGTTTTTT.

The chain carries TRBV10-3 and TRBJ2-3; D perhaps matches TRBD1 (5 bases). From germline, CDR1 is ENHRY and CDR2 SYGVKD. Trimming took 6 bases from V and 5 from J, leaving 15 bases between them. This CDR3 has 14 amino acids. The CDR3 here is CAISAQETGDTQYF. As DNA, the CDR3 is TGTGCCATCAGCGCGCAGGAAACAGGAGATACGCAGTATTTT.

The rearrangement joins TRBV3-1 (or the pseudogene TRBV3-2) to TRBJ1-1; 8 nucleotides agree with TRBD1. This CDR3 has 16 residues. CDR1 and CDR2 (germline): LGHDT, YNNKEL (reference sequence). V gave up 4 bases and J gave up 0 bases; unmatched junction bases: 7. The CDR3 loop is CASSLTNRGLNTEAFF. DNA of the CDR3: TGTGCCAGCAGCCTTACCAACAGGGGGTTGAACACTGAAGCTTTCTTT.

The chain links TRBV29-1 to TRBJ1-4; 9 bases are shared with TRBD1. With V trimmed by 6 bases and J by 4 bases, 6 bases remained unmatched. CDR1 is SQVTM, CDR2 ANQGSEA, per germline. The CDR3 consists of 14 residues. The CDR3 region is CSVSGTGRNEKLFF. The CDR3 coding sequence is TGCAGCGTCTCCGGGACAGGGCGTAATGAAAAACTGTTTTTT.

The chain recombines TRBV5-5 with TRBJ1-3; weak D call: TRBD1 (6 bases). Germline values: CDR1 SGHKS, CDR2 YYEKEE (reference sequence). Between the trimmed V and J ends, which lost 4 bases and 0 bases, there was a span of 17 bases. The CDR3 runs 17 residues. The CDR3 sequence is CASSHLTGTPSGNTIYF. The DNA for the CDR3 is TGTGCCAGCAGCCACCTGACAGGCACACCCTCTGGAAACACCATATATTTT.